This T cell receptor (beta chain) was obtained from a study of preoperative IRX-2 immunotherapy in early breast cancer. CDR1 is MNHGY, CDR2 SAAAGT, per germline. The CDR3 runs 15 residues. J lost 6 bases, V lost 2 bases, and 4 bases had no gene match. The assay was immunoSEQ multiplex PCR, and TCRdb's table has in-frame clones only and misses some. The table shows some 35,000 clones, with 82% occurring only once. The treatment: preoperative locoregional IRX-2 cytokine immunotherapy. Patients received preoperative, locoregional IRX-2 cytokine immunotherapy in a phase Ib study. Sequencing used lymph node tissue, obtained after IRX-2 immunotherapy. The receptor was isolated from a human donor with breast cancer. The chain has TRBV6-8 and TRBJ2-2; TRBD1 matches at 9 bases. CDR3 in DNA: TGTGCCAGCAGTTACGGGCGGACAGGGGCCGGGGAGCTGTTTTTT. It is translated as CASSYGRTGAGELFF.